This TCR beta chain was recorded in a study of glioma-infiltrating T cells after dendritic cell vaccination. Study-wide context: Patients received autologous tumor lysate-pulsed dendritic cell vaccination between about 2003 and 2013.

Only patients with spare fresh-frozen tumor and over two years of follow-up were included. No glioblastoma patient carried an isocitrate dehydrogenase mutation. Before vaccination, two weeks after the third vaccination, and at progression, PBMC were collected. Measured with immunoSEQ multiplex PCR; TCRdb has only the in-frame clones, and not every one. This sample carries tens of thousands of clones, over 90% of them seen once, and the ten largest clones take 2.2%. Germline values: CDR1 SGHTS, CDR2 YDEGEE. The CDR3 is 14 residues long. V is TRBV5-8 and J is TRBJ2-5; D is ambiguous. The J call could be wrong; TRBJ2-7 is a better fit for the DNA end. The sequence came from a human donor with glioblastoma. Sequences were derived from blood, sampled before dendritic cell vaccination. This CDR3 reads CASSLTYSSYEQYF. In DNA form, the CDR3 reads TGTGCCAGCAGCTTGACCTACAGCTCCTACGAGCAGTACTTC.